The entry that follows covers one TCR beta chain sequence. This CDR3 region has 13 residues. Looked up from germline, CDR1 is SGHTA and CDR2 is FQGTGA. With 4 bases removed from V and 5 bases from J, the gap between germline ends came to 11 bases. The table came from immunoSEQ multiplex PCR; TCRdb's copy has only in-frame clones and leaves some out. The sample has about 120,000 clones; 76% are singletons. The data stem from a study of blood T cell repertoires in COVID-19. This clonotype was obtained from a woman at least 80 years old with acute or convalescent COVID-19. The chain is built from TRBV7-3 and TRBJ2-5; D call uncertain. Material: peripheral blood. The CDR3 is CASSSQPEETQYF. The CDR3 region has the DNA TGTGCCAGCAGCTCCCAACCTGAGGAGACCCAGTACTTC. Complete variable domain (other parts from reference TRBV7-3 and TRBJ2-5): GAGVSQTPSNKVTEKGKYVELRCDPISGHTALYWYRQSLGQGPEFLIYFQGTGAADDSGLPNDRFFAVRPEGSVSTLKIQRTERGDSAVYLCASSSQPEETQYFGPGTRLLVL.